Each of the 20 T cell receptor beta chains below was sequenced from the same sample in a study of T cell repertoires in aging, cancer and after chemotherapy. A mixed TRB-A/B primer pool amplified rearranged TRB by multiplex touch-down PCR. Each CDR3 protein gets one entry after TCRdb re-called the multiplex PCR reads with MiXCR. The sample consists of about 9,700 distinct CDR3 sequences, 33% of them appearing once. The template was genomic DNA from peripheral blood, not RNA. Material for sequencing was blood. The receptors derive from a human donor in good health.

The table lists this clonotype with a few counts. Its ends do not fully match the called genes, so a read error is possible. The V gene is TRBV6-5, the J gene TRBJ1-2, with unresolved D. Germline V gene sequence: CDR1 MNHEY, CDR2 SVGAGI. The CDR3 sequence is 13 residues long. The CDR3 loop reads CASSYLIHQDPIF. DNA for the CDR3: TGTGCCAGCAGTTACCTAATACACCAAGACCCTATCTTC.

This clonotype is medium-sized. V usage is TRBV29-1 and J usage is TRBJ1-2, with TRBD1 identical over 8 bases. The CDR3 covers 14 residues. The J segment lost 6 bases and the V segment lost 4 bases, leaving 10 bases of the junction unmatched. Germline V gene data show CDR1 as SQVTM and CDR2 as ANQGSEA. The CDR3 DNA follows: TGCAGCGTTGGGAGGCCAGGGGGCAATGATGGCTACACCTTC. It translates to CSVGRPGGNDGYTF.

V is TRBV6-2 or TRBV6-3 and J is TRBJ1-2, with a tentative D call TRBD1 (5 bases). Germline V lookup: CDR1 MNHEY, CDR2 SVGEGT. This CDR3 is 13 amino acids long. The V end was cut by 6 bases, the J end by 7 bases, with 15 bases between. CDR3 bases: TGTGCCAGCAGCGCGGTAGGGGAAAGTGGCTACACCTTC. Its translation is CASSAVGESGYTF.

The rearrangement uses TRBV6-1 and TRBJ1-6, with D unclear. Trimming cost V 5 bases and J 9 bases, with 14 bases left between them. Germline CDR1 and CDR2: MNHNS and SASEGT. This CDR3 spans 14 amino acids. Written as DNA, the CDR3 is TGTGCCAGCAGTTACGAGGGTCGGGTTTCACCCCTCCACTTT. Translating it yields CASSYEGRVSPLHF.

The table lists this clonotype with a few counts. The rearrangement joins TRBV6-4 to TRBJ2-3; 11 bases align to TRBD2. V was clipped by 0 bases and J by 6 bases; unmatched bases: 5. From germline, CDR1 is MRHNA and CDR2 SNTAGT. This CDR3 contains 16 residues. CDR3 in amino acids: CASSDSPSGRPDTQYF. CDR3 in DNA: TGTGCCAGCAGTGACTCGCCTAGCGGGAGGCCCGATACGCAGTATTTT.

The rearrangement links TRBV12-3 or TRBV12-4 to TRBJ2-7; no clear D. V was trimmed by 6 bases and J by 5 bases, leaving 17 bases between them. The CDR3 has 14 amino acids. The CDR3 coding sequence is TGTGCCAGCAGCCCCTTAAGGGTAGTCAACGAGCAGTACTTC. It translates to CASSPLRVVNEQYF.

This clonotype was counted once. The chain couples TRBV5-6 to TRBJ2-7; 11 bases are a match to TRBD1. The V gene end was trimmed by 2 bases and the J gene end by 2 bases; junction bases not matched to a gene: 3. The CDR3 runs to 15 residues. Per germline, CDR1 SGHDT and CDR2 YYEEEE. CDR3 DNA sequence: TGTGCCAGCAGCTTCGGGACAGGGGGTGCCTACGAGCAGTACTTC. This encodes CASSFGTGGAYEQYF.

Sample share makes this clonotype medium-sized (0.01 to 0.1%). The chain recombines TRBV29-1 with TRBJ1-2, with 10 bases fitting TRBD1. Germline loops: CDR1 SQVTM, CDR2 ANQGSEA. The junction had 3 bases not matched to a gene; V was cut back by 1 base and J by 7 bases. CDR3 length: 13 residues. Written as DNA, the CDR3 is TGCAGCGTTGAAGGACAGGGGGCTCGTGGCTACACCTTC. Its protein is CSVEGQGARGYTF.

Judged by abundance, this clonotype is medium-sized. CDR3 loop: CSVSGQGATGELFF. CDR3 bases: TGCAGCGTCTCGGGACAGGGAGCCACCGGGGAGCTGTTTTTT. The chain links TRBV29-1 to TRBJ2-2; TRBD1 matches 9 bases. The CDR3 contains 14 residues. The V gene end was trimmed by 6 bases and the J gene end by 4 bases; junction bases not matched to a gene: 6. Germline assignment: CDR1 SQVTM and CDR2 ANQGSEA.

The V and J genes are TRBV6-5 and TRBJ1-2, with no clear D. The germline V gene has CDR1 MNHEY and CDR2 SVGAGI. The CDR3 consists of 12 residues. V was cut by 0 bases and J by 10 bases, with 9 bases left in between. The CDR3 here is CASSYSGSFYTF. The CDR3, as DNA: TGTGCCAGCAGTTACTCGGGGTCATTCTACACCTTC.

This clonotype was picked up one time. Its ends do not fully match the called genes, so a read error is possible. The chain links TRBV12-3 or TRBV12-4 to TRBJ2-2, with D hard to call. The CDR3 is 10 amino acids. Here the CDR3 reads CDSSLVELFF. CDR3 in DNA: TGTGACAGCAGCCTCGTGGAGCTGTTTTTT.

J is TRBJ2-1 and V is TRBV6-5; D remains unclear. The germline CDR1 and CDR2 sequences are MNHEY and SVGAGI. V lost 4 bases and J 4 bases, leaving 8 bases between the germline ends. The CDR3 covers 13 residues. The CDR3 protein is CASSFEKYNEQFF. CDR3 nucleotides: TGTGCCAGCAGTTTTGAGAAATACAATGAGCAGTTCTTC.

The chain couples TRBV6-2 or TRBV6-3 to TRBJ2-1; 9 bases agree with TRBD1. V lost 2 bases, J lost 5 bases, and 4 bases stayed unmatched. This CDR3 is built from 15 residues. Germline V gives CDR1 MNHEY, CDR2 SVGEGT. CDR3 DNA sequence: TGTGCCAGCAGTTACAGGACAGGGGTTGACAATGAGCAGTTCTTC. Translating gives CASSYRTGVDNEQFF.

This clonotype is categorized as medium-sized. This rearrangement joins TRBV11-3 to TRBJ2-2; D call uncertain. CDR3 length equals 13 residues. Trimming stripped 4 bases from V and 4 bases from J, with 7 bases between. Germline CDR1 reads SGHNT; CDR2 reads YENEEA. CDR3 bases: TGTGCCAGCAGCTGGGCCCTCACCGGGGAGCTGTTTTTT. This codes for CASSWALTGELFF.

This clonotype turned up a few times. This chain's CDR3 is CASRLAGGRETQYF. The DNA for the CDR3 is TGTGCCAGTAGACTAGCGGGGGGGCGAGAGACCCAGTACTTC. The rearrangement uses TRBV19 and TRBJ2-5; 13 nucleotides match TRBD2. This CDR3 has 14 residues. V shed 6 bases and J 4 bases; nucleotides not matched to a gene: 2. The germline V gene encodes CDR1 LNHDA and CDR2 SQIVND (reference sequence).

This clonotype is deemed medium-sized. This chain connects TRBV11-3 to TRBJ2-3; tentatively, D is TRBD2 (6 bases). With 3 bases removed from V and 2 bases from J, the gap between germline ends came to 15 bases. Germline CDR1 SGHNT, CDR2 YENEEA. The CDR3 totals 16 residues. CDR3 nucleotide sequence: TGTGCCAGCAGCTTCGTTCGGGACTTTCTCACAGATACGCAGTATTTT. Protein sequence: CASSFVRDFLTDTQYF.

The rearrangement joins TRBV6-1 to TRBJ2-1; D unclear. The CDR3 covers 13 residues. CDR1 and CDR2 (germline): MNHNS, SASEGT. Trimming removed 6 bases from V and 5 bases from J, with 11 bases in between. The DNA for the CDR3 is TGTGCCAGCAGCCCGGACCAGCACAATGAGCAGTTCTTC. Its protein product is CASSPDQHNEQFF.

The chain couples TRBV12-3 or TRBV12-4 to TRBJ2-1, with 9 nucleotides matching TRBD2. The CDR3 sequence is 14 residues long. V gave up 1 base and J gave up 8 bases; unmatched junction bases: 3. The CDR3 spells CASSLGGRGDEQFF. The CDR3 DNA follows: TGTGCCAGCAGTTTAGGCGGGAGGGGGGATGAGCAGTTCTTC.

This CDR3 reads CASKSQGTGNTIYF. The DNA for the CDR3 is TGTGCCAGTAAGTCTCAAGGGACTGGAAACACCATATATTTT. The rearrangement links TRBV19 to TRBJ1-3, with no clear D. The germline V gene encodes CDR1 LNHDA and CDR2 SQIVND (reference sequence). V was shortened by 7 bases and J by 2 bases, with 12 bases between the two germline ends. The CDR3 extends over 14 amino acids.

The CDR3 sequence is CASSPPTESYGYTF. CDR3 nucleotides: TGTGCCAGCTCACCCCCGACAGAGAGCTATGGCTACACCTTC. The V and J genes are TRBV18 and TRBJ1-2, with D perhaps matching TRBD1 (5 bases). Germline V gene data show CDR1 as KGHSH and CDR2 as LQKENI. The V end was cut by 3 bases, the J end by 4 bases, with 12 bases between. The CDR3 extends over 14 amino acids.